This T cell receptor beta chain was identified in a study of cytomegalovirus exposure and HLA in healthy donors. In the study overall: Earlier, 100 million to 130 million unique TCR beta sequences were recovered from about 200 million T cells by an analysis. Findings and caveats of the study: Most TCR sequences were uncommon, yet certain public TCRs appeared in many donors.

This clone was counted a few times. Its target is unknown. The primer mix had 60 Vbeta and 13 Jbeta primers. Generated by immunoSEQ multiplex PCR, the TCRdb table keeps only in-frame clones and is missing some. The data hold under 200,000 clones, with approximately 11% observed a single time. This CDR3 has 15 residues. Trimming removed 2 bases at V and 0 bases at J, with 10 bases between. Germline CDR1 and CDR2: SGHDT and YYEEEE. The source of this sequence is a middle-aged man in good health and CMV-seropositive. The sample comprised PBMCs. V usage is TRBV5-6 and J usage is TRBJ2-3, with TRBD1 as a possible D gene (5 bases). The CDR3 sequence: CASSFRVRSTDTQYF. As DNA, the CDR3 is TGTGCCAGCAGCTTCAGGGTCAGAAGCACAGATACGCAGTATTTT.